A selection of T cell receptor beta chains follows, all from one sample in a study of shared clonotypes between healthy human individuals. Produced via immunoSEQ multiplex PCR; TCRdb's table is partial and in-frame only. The table shows about 600,000 clones, with more than 95% occurring only once. The sequenced sample was naive CD4+ T cells sorted from blood. All receptors derive from a woman aged 25 to 39 in good health. CDR3s include the opening cysteine and the closing phenylalanine or tryptophan. The order of the fields is V gene, clone size, D gene, J gene, CDR3 DNA, CDR3 protein. The D gene is left open where the match is weak. Clone size appears in some rows only: once, few, many, or a class for an expanded clone.

v_call: TRBV11-2; clone_size: NA; d_call: NA; j_call: TRBJ2-3; cdr3_nt: TGTGCCAGCAGCCAACAGACACGAATTAGCACAGATACGCAGTATTTT; cdr3_aa: CASSQQTRISTDTQYF
v_call: TRBV11-2; clone_size: NA; d_call: TRBD2; j_call: TRBJ2-2; cdr3_nt: TGTGCCAGCAGCCCTTCCGGGGGGGGTAAGAACACCGGGGAGCTGTTTTTT; cdr3_aa: CASSPSGGGKNTGELFF
v_call: TRBV7-9; clone_size: NA; d_call: TRBD1; j_call: TRBJ1-5; cdr3_nt: TGTGCCAGCAGTCGACAGGGGAATCAGCCCCAGCATTTT; cdr3_aa: CASSRQGNQPQHF
v_call: TRBV19; clone_size: NA; d_call: NA; j_call: TRBJ2-7; cdr3_nt: TGTGCCAGTAGTATGGCTTCGGGAGTTATCTACGAGCAGTACTTC; cdr3_aa: CASSMASGVIYEQYF
v_call: TRBV18; clone_size: NA; d_call: TRBD1; j_call: TRBJ1-4; cdr3_nt: TGTGCCAGCTCTAAAATGACAGGGGGCAATAATGAAAAACTGTTTTTT; cdr3_aa: CASSKMTGGNNEKLFF
v_call: TRBV28; clone_size: NA; d_call: NA; j_call: TRBJ2-7; cdr3_nt: TGTGCCAGCCACCCTCGAGACCCCTACGAGCAGTACTTC; cdr3_aa: CASHPRDPYEQYF
v_call: TRBV27; clone_size: NA; d_call: NA; j_call: TRBJ2-3; cdr3_nt: TGTGCCAGCAGTACACCTAGCACAGATACGCAGTATTTT; cdr3_aa: CASSTPSTDTQYF
v_call: TRBV7-8; clone_size: once; d_call: NA; j_call: TRBJ1-3; cdr3_nt: TGTGCCAGCAGCTTAGTTGGGGGGTCTGGAAACACCATATATTTT; cdr3_aa: CASSLVGGSGNTIYF
v_call: TRBV9; clone_size: NA; d_call: TRBD1; j_call: TRBJ1-2; cdr3_nt: TGTGCCAGCAGCGGCCTGAACCGGGACAGGGGTCGCGGCTATGGCTACACCTTC; cdr3_aa: CASSGLNRDRGRGYGYTF
v_call: TRBV5-1; clone_size: NA; d_call: NA; j_call: TRBJ2-1; cdr3_nt: TGCGCCACCACAGAGACCCCAAACTACAATGAGCAGTTCTTC; cdr3_aa: CATTETPNYNEQFF
v_call: TRBV5-1; clone_size: NA; d_call: TRBD2; j_call: TRBJ2-7; cdr3_nt: TGCGCCAGCAGCTTGGTTTCAGGTCGGGAGGGAGTCTACGAGCAGTACTTC; cdr3_aa: CASSLVSGREGVYEQYF
v_call: TRBV4-1; clone_size: NA; d_call: NA; j_call: TRBJ2-3; cdr3_nt: TGCGCCAGCTCCTATGAATATACGCAGTATTTT; cdr3_aa: CASSYEYTQYF
v_call: TRBV6-1; clone_size: NA; d_call: NA; j_call: TRBJ1-5; cdr3_nt: TGTGCCAGCAGTGCCCCTCTGGCTTATAGCAATCAGCCCCAGCATTTT; cdr3_aa: CASSAPLAYSNQPQHF
v_call: TRBV6-1; clone_size: once; d_call: TRBD1; j_call: TRBJ2-2; cdr3_nt: TGTGCCAGCCTTATGGGACAGGCCACCGGGGAGCTGTTTTTT; cdr3_aa: CASLMGQATGELFF
v_call: TRBV28; clone_size: NA; d_call: NA; j_call: TRBJ2-5; cdr3_nt: TGTGCCAGTCGCACCCCAACAGGGAGGAGAAAAGAGACCCAGTACTTC; cdr3_aa: CASRTPTGRRKETQYF
v_call: TRBV11-1; clone_size: NA; d_call: NA; j_call: TRBJ2-1; cdr3_nt: TGTGCCAGCAGCTTTGAGGGCCCCCTCAATGAGCAGTTCTTC; cdr3_aa: CASSFEGPLNEQFF